This T cell receptor (beta chain) was found in a study of T cells in Graves' hyperthyroidism and ophthalmopathy. Germline V gene lookup returns CDR1 DFQATT and CDR2 SNEGSKA (reference sequence). This CDR3 is built from 12 residues. V was clipped by 4 bases and J by 9 bases, with 10 bases between them. Template material for amplifying TCR beta CDR3 regions consisted of RNA transcripts. RT-PCR in the first round (using the HTBI primer set) targeted the TCR CDR3. One entry per CDR3 protein, called by TCRdb with MiXCR from the multiplex PCR reads. The sample includes approximately 300,000 distinct CDR3 sequences, over 15% of them seen just once.

The chain combines TRBV20-1 with TRBJ1-6; D unclear. This TCR derives from a woman in her sixties with Graves' ophthalmopathy. The sample was blood. As DNA, the CDR3 is TGCAGTGCTAAGGAAGGCTCTTCACCCCTCCACTTT. It encodes CSAKEGSSPLHF.